The 7 T cell receptor beta chains in this list originate from one sample, sequenced in a study of Ad26.COV2.S vaccination and SARS-CoV-2 variants. Here immunoSEQ multiplex PCR was the method, and the copy in TCRdb shows in-frame clones only, minus some. The sample has roughly 420,000 clones; over 75% are singletons. The treatment is: 15 to 20 received Ad26.COV2.S at low or high dose, single or two shots; 5 received placebo; per-sample allocation not given. Day 63 after the first vaccine or placebo injection was the time point for sampling. Here the sequenced sample was peripheral blood, taken in a trial of Ad26.COV2.S vaccine versus placebo. These receptors were obtained from a person aged 18 to 65 who received the Ad26.COV2.S COVID-19 vaccine or a placebo.

As DNA, the CDR3 is TGTGCCAGCAGTCCCAGACAGGAGTTCTACGAGCAGTACTTC. Translation: CASSPRQEFYEQYF. The chain recombines TRBV27 with TRBJ2-7, with a weak D call TRBD1 (6 bases). From germline, CDR1 is MNHEY and CDR2 SMNVEV (reference sequence). The CDR3 contains 14 residues. V lost 5 bases and J 3 bases, leaving 14 bases between the germline ends.

The genes are TRBV21-1 and TRBJ2-2; the table names TRBD2, a call not compared with the DNA. TRBV21-1 is shown as a pseudogene. The CDR3 contains 16 residues. The chain's CDR3 is CASSAGCAGHTGELFF. In DNA form, the CDR3 reads TGTGCCAGCAGCGCGGGGTGTGCAGGGCACACCGGGGAGCTGTTTTTT.

This clone has just one count. The rearrangement uses TRBV28 and TRBJ1-2; 9 bases map to TRBD1. Germline trimming cut 4 bases from V and 4 bases from J; bases unmatched to any gene: 16. This CDR3 has 18 amino acids. CDR1 is MDHEN and CDR2 is SYDVKM in the germline V gene. The CDR3 loop reads CASSSFRTGVGYSYGYTF. CDR3 DNA: TGTGCCAGCAGTTCCTTCCGGACAGGGGTGGGGTATAGCTATGGCTACACCTTC.

The chain recombines TRBV5-4 with TRBJ2-1, with 10 nucleotides matching TRBD1. This CDR3 has 16 amino acids. With V trimmed by 4 bases and J by 3 bases, 7 bases remained unmatched. CDR1 and CDR2 (germline): SGHNT, YYREEE (reference sequence). Here the CDR3 DNA reads TGTGCCAGCAGCCCTAAGAGGACAGGGGGCTACAATGAGCAGTTCTTC. The encoded protein is CASSPKRTGGYNEQFF.

This clone was counted once. The chain links TRBV9 to TRBJ2-2; D remains unclear. Germline V lookup: CDR1 SGDLS, CDR2 YYNGEE. Trimming removed 0 bases at V and 6 bases at J, with 6 bases between. The CDR3 extends over 13 amino acids. Here the CDR3 reads CASSVGGAGELFF. The CDR3 DNA reads as TGTGCCAGCAGCGTAGGTGGGGCCGGGGAGCTGTTTTTT.

The CDR3 sequence: CASRGPYEQYF. CDR3 nucleotide sequence: TGTGCCAGCAGGGGACCATACGAGCAGTACTTC. The rearrangement joins TRBV6-5 to TRBJ2-7; perhaps D is TRBD1 or TRBD2 (5 bases each). Germline CDR1 MNHEY, CDR2 SVGAGI. Trimming pared 6 bases from V and 4 bases from J, leaving 7 bases between. The CDR3 has 11 amino acids.

V usage is TRBV9 and J usage is TRBJ1-2; D gene unclear. Germline assignment: CDR1 SGDLS and CDR2 YYNGEE. V lost 0 bases, J lost 7 bases, and 7 bases lay in between. The CDR3 runs 12 residues. The CDR3 DNA reads as TGTGCCAGCAGCGTAGGAAACGCTGGCTACACCTTC. Translated: CASSVGNAGYTF.